This T cell receptor (beta chain) stems from a study of blood T cell repertoires in COVID-19. The CDR3 spans 18 residues. The method was immunoSEQ multiplex PCR; TCRdb's version includes in-frame clones alone and lacks a portion of them. Of some 80,000 clones listed, about 76% are singletons. The TCR was taken from a woman older than 75 with active or convalescent COVID-19. This chain links TRBV21-1 with TRBJ1-1; TRBD1 is the table's D call, not checked against the DNA. TRBV21-1 is labeled a pseudogene. Input material: peripheral blood. The CDR3 DNA reads TGTGCCAGCAGCGCGAACTGGACAGGGGGTAACATGAACACTGAAGCTTTCTTT. This sequence encodes CASSANWTGGNMNTEAFF.